This TCR beta chain was captured in a study of T cells in Graves' hyperthyroidism and ophthalmopathy. Study results and limitations: Separating ophthalmopathy from stable hyperthyroidism was achieved by a 13 V-J model.

To note about this clonotype: The target antigen is unknown.

Duration under 3 months, a NOSPECS grade of at least 4, and a Clinical Activity Score of at least 3 characterized the ophthalmopathy patients. Clinical symptoms, serum thyroxine, TRAb, thyroid ultrasound and orbital computed tomography informed diagnoses. Germline lookup yields CDR1 LNHDA and CDR2 SQIVND (reference sequence). Trimming stripped 10 bases from V and 1 base from J, with 7 bases between. There are 11 residues in the CDR3. Amplified TCR beta CDR3 regions came from RNA transcripts. First-round RT-PCR targeting the TCR CDR3 was performed with the HTBI primer set. TCRdb re-called the multiplex PCR reads with MiXCR, one entry per CDR3 protein. Here the sample spans around 300,000 distinct CDR3 sequences, about an eighth being singletons.

This TCR came from a woman aged 40 to 50 with Graves' ophthalmopathy. This chain connects TRBV19 to TRBJ1-1; D remains ambiguous. The sequenced material came from blood. CDR3 residues: CATVKNTEAFF. CDR3 coding DNA: TGTGCCACCGTAAAGAACACTGAAGCTTTCTTT.